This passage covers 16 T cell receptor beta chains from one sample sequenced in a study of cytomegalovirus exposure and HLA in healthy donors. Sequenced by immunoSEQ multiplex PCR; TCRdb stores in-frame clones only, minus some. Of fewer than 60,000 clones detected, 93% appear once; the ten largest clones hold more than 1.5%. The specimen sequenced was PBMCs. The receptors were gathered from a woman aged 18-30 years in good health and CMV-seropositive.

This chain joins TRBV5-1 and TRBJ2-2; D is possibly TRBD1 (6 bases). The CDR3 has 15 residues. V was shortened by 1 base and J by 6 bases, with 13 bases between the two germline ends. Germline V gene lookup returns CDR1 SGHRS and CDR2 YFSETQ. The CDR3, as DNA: TGCGCCAGCAGCTTGACTCTAGGGGGTTCCGGGGAGCTGTTTTTT. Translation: CASSLTLGGSGELFF.

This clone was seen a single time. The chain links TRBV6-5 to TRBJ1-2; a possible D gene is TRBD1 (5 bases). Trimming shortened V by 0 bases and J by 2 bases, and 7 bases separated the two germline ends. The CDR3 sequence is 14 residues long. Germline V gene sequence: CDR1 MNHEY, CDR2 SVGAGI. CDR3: CASSYSRQNYGYTF. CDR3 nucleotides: TGTGCCAGCAGTTACTCTCGACAGAACTATGGCTACACCTTC.

In DNA, the CDR3 is TGCGCCAGCAGCCAAGTAGCGGGGGGCTCCTACAATGAGCAGTTCTTC. It encodes CASSQVAGGSYNEQFF. The V call is TRBV4-3, the J call TRBJ2-1; TRBD2 agrees at 10 bases. V lost 1 base and J lost 0; bases outside the gene matches: 0. The CDR3 covers 16 residues. Germline V gene sequence: CDR1 LGHNA, CDR2 YSLEER.

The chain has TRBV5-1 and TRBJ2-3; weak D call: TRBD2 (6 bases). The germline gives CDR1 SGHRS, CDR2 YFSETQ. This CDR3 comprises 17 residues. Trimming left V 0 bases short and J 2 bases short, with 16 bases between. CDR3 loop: CASSLASRRRDTDTQYF. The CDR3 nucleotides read TGCGCCAGCAGCTTGGCCAGTCGTAGGCGGGACACAGATACGCAGTATTTT.

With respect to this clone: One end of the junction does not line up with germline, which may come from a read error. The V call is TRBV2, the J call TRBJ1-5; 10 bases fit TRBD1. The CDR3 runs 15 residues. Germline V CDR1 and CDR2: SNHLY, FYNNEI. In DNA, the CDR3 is TGTGCCAGCAGAGAAGACAGGGGGCGAGGTCAGCCCCAGCATTTT. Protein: CASREDRGRGQPQHF.

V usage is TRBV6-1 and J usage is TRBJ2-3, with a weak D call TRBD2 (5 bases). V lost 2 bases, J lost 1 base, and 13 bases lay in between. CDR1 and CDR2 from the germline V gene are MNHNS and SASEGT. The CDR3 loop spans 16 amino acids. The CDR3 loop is CASSENGARGTDTQYF. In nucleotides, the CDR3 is TGTGCCAGCAGTGAAAACGGAGCGAGGGGCACAGATACGCAGTATTTT.

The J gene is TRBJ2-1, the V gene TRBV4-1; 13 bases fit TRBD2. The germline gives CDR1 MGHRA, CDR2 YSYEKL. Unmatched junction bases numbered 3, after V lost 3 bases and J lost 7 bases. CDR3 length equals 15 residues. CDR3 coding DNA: TGCGCCAGCAGCCACAGGACTAGCGGGGGTAATGAGCAGTTCTTC. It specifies CASSHRTSGGNEQFF.

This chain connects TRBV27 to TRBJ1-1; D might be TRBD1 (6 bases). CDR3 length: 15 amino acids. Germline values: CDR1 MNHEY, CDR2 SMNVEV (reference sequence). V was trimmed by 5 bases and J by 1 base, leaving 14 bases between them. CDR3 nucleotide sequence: TGTGCCAGCAGTCAGACAGGTTCCTCGAACACTGAAGCTTTCTTT. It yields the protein CASSQTGSSNTEAFF.

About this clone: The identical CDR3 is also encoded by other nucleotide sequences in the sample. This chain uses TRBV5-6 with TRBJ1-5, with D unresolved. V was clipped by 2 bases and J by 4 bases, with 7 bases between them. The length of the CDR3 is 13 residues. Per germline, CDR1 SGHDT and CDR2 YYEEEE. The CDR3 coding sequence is TGTGCCAGCAGCTTTGGCGGGAATCAGCCCCAGCATTTT. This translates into CASSFGGNQPQHF.

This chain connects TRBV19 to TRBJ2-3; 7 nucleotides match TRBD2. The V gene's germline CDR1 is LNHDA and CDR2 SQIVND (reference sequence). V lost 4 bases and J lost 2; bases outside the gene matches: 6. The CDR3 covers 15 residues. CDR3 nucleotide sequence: TGTGCCAGTAGTACTCCGGGACTATACACAGATACGCAGTATTTT. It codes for CASSTPGLYTDTQYF. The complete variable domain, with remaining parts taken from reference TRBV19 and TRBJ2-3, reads DGGITQSPKYLFRKEGQNVTLSCEQNLNHDAMYWYRQDPGQGLRLIYYSQIVNDFQKGDIAEGYSVSREKKESFPLTVTSAQKNPTAFYLCASSTPGLYTDTQYFGPGTRLTVL.

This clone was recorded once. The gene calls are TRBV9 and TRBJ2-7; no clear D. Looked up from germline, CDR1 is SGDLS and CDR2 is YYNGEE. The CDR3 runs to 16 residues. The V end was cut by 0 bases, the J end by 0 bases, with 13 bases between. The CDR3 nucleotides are TGTGCCAGCAGCGTAGGTTCCACCGAGAGCTCCTACGAGCAGTACTTC. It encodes CASSVGSTESSYEQYF.

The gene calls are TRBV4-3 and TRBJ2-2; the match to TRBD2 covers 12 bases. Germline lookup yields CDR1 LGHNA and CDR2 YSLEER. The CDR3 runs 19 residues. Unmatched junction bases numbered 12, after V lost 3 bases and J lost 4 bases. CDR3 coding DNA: TGCGCCAGCAGCCAGGAACTAGCGGGGGGACCCCCCCCCACCGGGGAGCTGTTTTTT. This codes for CASSQELAGGPPPTGELFF.

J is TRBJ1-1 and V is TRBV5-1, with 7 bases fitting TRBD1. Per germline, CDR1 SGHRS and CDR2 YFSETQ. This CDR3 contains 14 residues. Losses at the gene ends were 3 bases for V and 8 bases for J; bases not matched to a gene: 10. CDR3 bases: TGCGCCAGCAGCTCCTCCGGGACGGACAGGGAAGCTTTCTTT. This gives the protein CASSSSGTDREAFF.

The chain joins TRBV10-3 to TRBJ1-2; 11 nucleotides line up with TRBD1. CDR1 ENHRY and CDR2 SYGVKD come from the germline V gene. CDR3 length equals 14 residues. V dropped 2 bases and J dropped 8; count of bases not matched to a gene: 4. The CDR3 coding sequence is TGTGCCATCAGTGAGGGACAGGGGGCTGAAGGCTACACCTTC. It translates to CAISEGQGAEGYTF.

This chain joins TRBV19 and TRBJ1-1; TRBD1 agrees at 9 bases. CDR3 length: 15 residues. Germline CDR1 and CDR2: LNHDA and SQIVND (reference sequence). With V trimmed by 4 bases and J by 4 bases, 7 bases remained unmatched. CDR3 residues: CASSTDRGRGTEAFF. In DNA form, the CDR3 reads TGTGCCAGTAGTACGGACAGGGGCCGGGGCACTGAAGCTTTCTTT. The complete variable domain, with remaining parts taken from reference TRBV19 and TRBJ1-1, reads DGGITQSPKYLFRKEGQNVTLSCEQNLNHDAMYWYRQDPGQGLRLIYYSQIVNDFQKGDIAEGYSVSREKKESFPLTVTSAQKNPTAFYLCASSTDRGRGTEAFFGQGTRLTVV.

The CDR3 region has the DNA TGTGCCAGCAGCGTAAAAGCGGATAGCACAGATACGCAGTATTTT. It is translated as CASSVKADSTDTQYF. The chain carries TRBV9 and TRBJ2-3, with D perhaps TRBD2 (5 bases). Trimming removed 1 base from V and 0 bases from J, with 9 bases in between. The CDR3 runs 15 residues. The germline V gene has CDR1 SGDLS and CDR2 YYNGEE.